Listed here are 11 T cell receptor beta chains from one sample, sequenced in a study of T cells in Graves' hyperthyroidism and ophthalmopathy. Amplified TCR beta CDR3 regions derived from RNA transcripts. The TCR CDR3 first-round RT-PCR relied on the HTBI primer set. Via MiXCR, TCRdb re-called the multiplex PCR reads, giving one row per CDR3 protein. The repertoire has a few hundred thousand distinct CDR3 sequences, 13% to 15% of them found once; the top ten carry approximately 15%. The sample taken for sequencing was blood. The receptors were sampled from a woman aged 40-49 years with Graves' hyperthyroidism.

Turning to this clonotype: Without the conserved terminal phenylalanine or tryptophan, this CDR3 likely stems from a read error. J is TRBJ2-4 and V is TRBV28, with D possibly matching TRBD1 (6 bases). V shed 4 bases and J shed 7 bases, with 20 bases lying between them. The germline V gene encodes CDR1 MDHEN and CDR2 SYDVKM. This CDR3 is built from 16 residues. CDR3 in DNA: TGTGCCAGCAGTTCCCTGGGGACATCCCTTGGGAACATTCAGTACCTC. Its protein is CASSSLGTSLGNIQYL.

This chain joins TRBV13 and TRBJ1-1, with 11 bases fitting TRBD1. The CDR3 contains 13 residues. The germline V gene has CDR1 PRHDT and CDR2 FYEKMQ (reference sequence). The ends lost 5 bases at V and 9 bases at J; junction bases unmatched: 5. This chain's CDR3 is CASSAGQGAQAFF. The DNA of the CDR3 is TGTGCCAGCAGCGCAGGACAGGGGGCTCAAGCTTTCTTT.

This clonotype came up many times. Sequence at one end of the junction differs from germline and may be a read error. This chain uses TRBV7-3 with TRBJ2-3; D perhaps matches TRBD1 (5 bases). Germline V gives CDR1 SGHTA, CDR2 FQGTGA. The CDR3 is made up of 15 amino acids. In nucleotides, the CDR3 is TGTGCCAGCAGGTTAAAAGGGGAAGTGGCAGATACGCAGTATTTT. Amino acids: CASRLKGEVADTQYF.

This clonotype was observed a few times. The genes are TRBV12-3 or TRBV12-4 and TRBJ1-5; 7 bases agree with TRBD1. This CDR3 is 15 amino acids long. After removal of 6 bases from V and 5 bases from J, the junction contained 10 bases not matched to a gene. In DNA, the CDR3 is TGTGCCAGCAGACGGGGACAGTTGTCCGATCAGCCCCAGCATTTT. Amino acids: CASRRGQLSDQPQHF.

This clonotype showed up many times. V and J are TRBV7-2 and TRBJ2-2; D is unclear. Trimming removed 10 bases from V and 2 bases from J, with 14 bases in between. There are 14 residues in the CDR3. Germline CDR1 is SGHTA and CDR2 is FQGNSA. Here the CDR3 reads CATPRRPNTGELFF. CDR3 nucleotides: TGTGCCACCCCTCGGCGGCCCAACACCGGGGAGCTGTTTTTT.

This clonotype was seen repeatedly, ten times or more. The chain has TRBV24-1 and TRBJ2-1; 8 bases map to TRBD2. This CDR3 is 19 amino acids long. Germline V lookup: CDR1 KGHDR, CDR2 SFDVKD. The junction had 9 bases not matched to a gene; V was cut back by 0 bases and J by 0 bases. CDR3 bases: TGTGCCACCAGTGATTTGCCGGGAGCGGGGGAGAGCTCCTACAATGAGCAGTTCTTC. Translated, it gives CATSDLPGAGESSYNEQFF.

Many counts were recorded for this clonotype. The gene calls are TRBV5-1 and TRBJ1-1; tentatively, D is TRBD1 (5 bases). The V gene's germline CDR1 is SGHRS and CDR2 YFSETQ. Trimming removed 2 bases at V and 0 bases at J, with 11 bases between. CDR3 length: 15 amino acids. CDR3 coding DNA: TGCGCCAGCAGCTTCAGGGATGGGGTGAACACTGAAGCTTTCTTT. Residues: CASSFRDGVNTEAFF.

Many counts were recorded for this clonotype. In nucleotides, the CDR3 is TGTGCCAGCAGTTTCCTGATCACAGATACGCAGTATTTT. Amino acids: CASSFLITDTQYF. The chain uses TRBV28 and TRBJ2-3, with no clear D. CDR3 length equals 13 residues. Per the germline V gene, CDR1 is MDHEN and CDR2 is SYDVKM. With 3 bases removed from V and 2 bases from J, the gap between germline ends came to 6 bases.

At least ten counts were recorded for this clonotype. The chain joins TRBV30 to TRBJ1-4, with D tentatively TRBD1 (6 bases). This CDR3 is built from 15 residues. Germline V gene lookup returns CDR1 GTSNPN and CDR2 SVGIG (reference sequence). The V end was cut by 3 bases, the J end by 8 bases, with 19 bases between. DNA of the CDR3: TGTGCCTGGAGCCCAAGGGGGGGGCGCGAAGAAAAACTGTTTTTT. Its protein is CAWSPRGGREEKLFF.

This clonotype was counted many times. The chain uses TRBV20-1 and TRBJ2-2; no reliable D call. Germline V gives CDR1 DFQATT, CDR2 SNEGSKA (reference sequence). Deletions cut 0 bases from V and 5 bases from J, with 16 bases between. The CDR3 totals 16 residues. CDR3 bases: TGCAGTGCTAGAGATAGGCAGGAGACGGAGACCGGGGAGCTGTTTTTT. Translated: CSARDRQETETGELFF.

This clonotype was observed at least ten times. V is TRBV5-1 and J is TRBJ2-7, with 11 bases matching TRBD1. Germline V gene data show CDR1 as SGHRS and CDR2 as YFSETQ. V dropped 7 bases and J dropped 6; count of bases not matched to a gene: 3. This CDR3 has 12 amino acids. The CDR3 sequence: CASGGQGGEQYF. The DNA for the CDR3 is TGCGCCAGCGGGGGACAGGGGGGCGAGCAGTACTTC.